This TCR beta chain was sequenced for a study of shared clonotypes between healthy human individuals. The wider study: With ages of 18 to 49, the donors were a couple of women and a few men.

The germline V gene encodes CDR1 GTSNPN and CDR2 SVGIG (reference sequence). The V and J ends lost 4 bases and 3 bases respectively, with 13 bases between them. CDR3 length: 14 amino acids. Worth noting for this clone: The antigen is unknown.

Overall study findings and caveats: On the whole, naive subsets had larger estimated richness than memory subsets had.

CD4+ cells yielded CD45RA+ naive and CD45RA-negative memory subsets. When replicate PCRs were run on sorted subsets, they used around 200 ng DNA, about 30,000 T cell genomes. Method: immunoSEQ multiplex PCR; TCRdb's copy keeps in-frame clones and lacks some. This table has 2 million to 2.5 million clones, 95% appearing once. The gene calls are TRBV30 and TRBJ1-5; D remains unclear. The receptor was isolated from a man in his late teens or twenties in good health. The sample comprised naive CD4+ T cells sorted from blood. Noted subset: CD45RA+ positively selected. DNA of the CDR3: TGTGCCTGGACAAAGGGAACAGCCAATCAGCCCCAGCATTTT. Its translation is CAWTKGTANQPQHF.